Ten or more counts support the clone carrying this T cell receptor beta chain. The entry originates in a study of blood T cells in healthy people across ages. The CDR3 extends over 13 amino acids. Per germline, CDR1 MNHEY and CDR2 SMNVEV (reference sequence). V lost 7 bases to trimming and J lost 4 bases, with 13 bases between them. Sample-barcoded 5' priming and a J-beta primer mix drove a second PCR of about 6 to 11 cycles. TCRdb re-called the 5' RACE reads with MiXCR, one entry per CDR3 protein. Of 710,000 or so distinct CDR3 sequences detected, 20% to 25% appear once; the ten largest clones hold less than 25%.

The genes are TRBV27 and TRBJ1-2; D ambiguous. Sequenced material: blood. This sequence originates from a man between 65 and 79 years old in good health. Here the CDR3 reads CASNLMGIYGYTF. The CDR3, as DNA: TGTGCCAGCAACCTCATGGGGATCTATGGCTACACCTTC.